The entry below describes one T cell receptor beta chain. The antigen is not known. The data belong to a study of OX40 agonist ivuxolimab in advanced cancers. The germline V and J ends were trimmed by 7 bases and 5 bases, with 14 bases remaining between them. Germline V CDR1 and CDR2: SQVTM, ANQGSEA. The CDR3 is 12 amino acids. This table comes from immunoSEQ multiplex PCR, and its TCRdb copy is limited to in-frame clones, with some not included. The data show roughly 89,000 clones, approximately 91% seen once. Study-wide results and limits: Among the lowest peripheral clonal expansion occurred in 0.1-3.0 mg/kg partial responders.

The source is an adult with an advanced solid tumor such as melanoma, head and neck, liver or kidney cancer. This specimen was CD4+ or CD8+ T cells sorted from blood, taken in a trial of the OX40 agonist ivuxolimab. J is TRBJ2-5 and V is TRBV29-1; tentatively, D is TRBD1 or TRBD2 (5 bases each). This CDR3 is CSASSGTETQYF. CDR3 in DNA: TGCAGCGCTTCTTCAGGGACGGAGACCCAGTACTTC. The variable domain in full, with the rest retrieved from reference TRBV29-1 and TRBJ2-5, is SAVISQKPSRDICQRGTSLTIQCQVDSQVTMMFWYRQQPGQSLTLIATANQGSEATYESGFVIDKFPISRPNLTFSTLTVSNMSPEDSSIYLCSASSGTETQYFGPGTRLLVL.